Reported below is one TCR beta chain. This entry belongs to a study of blood T cells in healthy people across ages. Through a sample-barcoded 5' primer and a J-beta primer mix, a second PCR was run for about 6 to 11 cycles. From the 5' RACE reads, TCRdb called clonotypes with MiXCR, one entry per CDR3 protein. Of around 1,000,000 distinct CDR3 sequences in the sample, roughly a quarter were seen once. The V gene lost 1 base and the J gene lost 0 bases, with 15 bases spanning the gap. The CDR3 spans 17 residues. Germline loops: CDR1 MGHRA, CDR2 YSYEKL. The same sample was also studied in work on T cells of mothers and their children. As that report states: Donation involved three healthy Caucasian mothers and the six children that they had.

The chain recombines TRBV4-1 with TRBJ1-1; D possibly corresponds to TRBD1 (5 bases). Sequenced: blood. This TCR came from a girl between 2 and 10 years old in good health. The CDR3 DNA sequence: TGCGCCAGCAGCCAAGGGGGGACGTCCCGTTTGAACACTGAAGCTTTCTTT. It translates to CASSQGGTSRLNTEAFF.